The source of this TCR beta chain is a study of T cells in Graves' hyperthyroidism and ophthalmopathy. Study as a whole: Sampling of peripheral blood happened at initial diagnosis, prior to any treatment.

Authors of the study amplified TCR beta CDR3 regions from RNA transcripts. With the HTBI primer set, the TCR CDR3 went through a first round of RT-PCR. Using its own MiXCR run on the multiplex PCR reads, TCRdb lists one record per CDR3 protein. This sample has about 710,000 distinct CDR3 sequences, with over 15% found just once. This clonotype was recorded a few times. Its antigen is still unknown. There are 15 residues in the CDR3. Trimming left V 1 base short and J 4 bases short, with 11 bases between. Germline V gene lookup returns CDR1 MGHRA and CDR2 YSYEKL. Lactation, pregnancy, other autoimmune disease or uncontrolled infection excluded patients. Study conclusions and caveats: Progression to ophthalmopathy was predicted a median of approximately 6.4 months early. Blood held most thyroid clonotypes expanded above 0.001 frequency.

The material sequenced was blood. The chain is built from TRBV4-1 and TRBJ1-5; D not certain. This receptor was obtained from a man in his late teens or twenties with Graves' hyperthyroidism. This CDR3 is CASSQVRTGNQPQHF. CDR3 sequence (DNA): TGCGCCAGCAGCCAAGTTCGCACGGGGAATCAGCCCCAGCATTTT.